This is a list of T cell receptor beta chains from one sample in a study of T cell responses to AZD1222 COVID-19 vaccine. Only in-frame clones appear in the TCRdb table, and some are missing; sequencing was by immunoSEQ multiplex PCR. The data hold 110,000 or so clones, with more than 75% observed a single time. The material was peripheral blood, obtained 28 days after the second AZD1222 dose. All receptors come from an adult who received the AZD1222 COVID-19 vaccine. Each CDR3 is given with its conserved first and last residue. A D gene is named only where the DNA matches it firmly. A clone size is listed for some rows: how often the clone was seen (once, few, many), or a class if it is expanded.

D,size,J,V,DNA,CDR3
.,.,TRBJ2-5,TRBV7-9,TGTGCCAGCAGACGAACAGGGCCCGCTTCCAAGGAGACCCAGTACTTC,CASRRTGPASKETQYF
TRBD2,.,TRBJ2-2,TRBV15,TGTGCCACCAGCAGAGTCGATTTTGCTAGCGGGGCCGGGGAGCTGTTTTTT,CATSRVDFASGAGELFF
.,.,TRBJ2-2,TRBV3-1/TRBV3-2,TGTGCCAGCAGTCCCTCCTCTAGGGTCGGGGAGCTGTTTTTT,CASSPSSRVGELFF
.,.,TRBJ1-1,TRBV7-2,TGTGCCAGCAGCTTGTACAGGAACACTGAAGCTTTCTTT,CASSLYRNTEAFF
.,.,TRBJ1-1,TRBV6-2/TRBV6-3,TGTGCCAGCAGTTTAACTAACGGGAACACTGAAGCTTTCTTT,CASSLTNGNTEAFF
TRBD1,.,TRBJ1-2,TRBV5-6,TGTGCCAGCAGCTTGGGGACAGGAAACTATGGCTACACCTTC,CASSLGTGNYGYTF
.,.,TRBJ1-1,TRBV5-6,TGTGCCAGCAGCTTGGGGTTCATGAACACTGAAGCTTTCTTT,CASSLGFMNTEAFF
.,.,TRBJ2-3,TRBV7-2,TGTGCCAGCAGCCCTCGCGACTGGGACCATACGCAGTATTTT,CASSPRDWDHTQYF
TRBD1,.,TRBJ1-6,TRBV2,TGTGCCAGCAGTGAAGCGCGAGGGGGCCTCTCACCCCTCCACTTT,CASSEARGGLSPLHF
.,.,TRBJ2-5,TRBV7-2,TGTGCCAGCAGCTTACTCCGGGGTGGGGAGACCCAGTACTTC,CASSLLRGGETQYF
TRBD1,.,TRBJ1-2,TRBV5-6,TGTGCCAGCAGCCTGCCGGGACAGATACTCAATTTCTATGGCTACACCTTC,CASSLPGQILNFYGYTF
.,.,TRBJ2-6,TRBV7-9,TGTGCCAGCAATTTACCGGTGGTCTCTGGGGCCAACGTCCTGACTTTC,CASNLPVVSGANVLTF
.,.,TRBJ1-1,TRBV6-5,TGTGCCAGCAGTCCCTCCAACGTGGGGACTGAAGCTTTCTTT,CASSPSNVGTEAFF
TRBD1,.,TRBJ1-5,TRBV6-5,TGTGCCAGCAGCCGGACAGGGGATAGCAATCAGCCCCAGCATTTT,CASSRTGDSNQPQHF
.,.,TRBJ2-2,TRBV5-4,TGTGCCACTCAGGGGAATCGGAACACCGGGGAGCTGTTTTTT,CATQGNRNTGELFF
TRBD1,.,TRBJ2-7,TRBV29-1,TGCAGCGTTGTGCGGGACAGGTCCTACGAGCAGTACTTC,CSVVRDRSYEQYF
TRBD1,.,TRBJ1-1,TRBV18,TGTGCCAGCTCACCGCGAGAAGGACAGGGGAACACTGAAGCTTTCTTT,CASSPREGQGNTEAFF
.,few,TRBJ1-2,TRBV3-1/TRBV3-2,TGTGCCAGCAGCCAAGATGGTGGTGGCTACACCTTC,CASSQDGGGYTF
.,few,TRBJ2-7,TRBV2,TGTGCCAGCGCTATTCAGGGTTCCGAGCAGTACTTC,CASAIQGSEQYF
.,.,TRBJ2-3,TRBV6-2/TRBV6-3,TGTGCCAGCAGCCCGAACCTTCCAGCGAGGAGCTCGGCAGATACGCAGTATTTT,CASSPNLPARSSADTQYF
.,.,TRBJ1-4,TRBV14,TGTGCCAGCAGCCAAGATTTACGGTCGAGGGCAACTAATGAAAAACTGTTTTTT,CASSQDLRSRATNEKLFF
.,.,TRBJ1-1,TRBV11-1,TGTGCCAGCAGCCCTCCGTGGAGGGGGATGAACACTGAAGCTTTCTTT,CASSPPWRGMNTEAFF
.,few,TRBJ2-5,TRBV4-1,TGCGCCAGCAGCCAAGAGGGCGAGACCCAGTACTTC,CASSQEGETQYF
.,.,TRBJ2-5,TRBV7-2,TGTGCCAGCAGCTCTAATAGAGGAGGGGCCCAGTACTTC,CASSSNRGGAQYF
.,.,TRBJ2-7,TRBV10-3,TGTGCCATCAAGGACCACTACGAGCAGTACTTC,CAIKDHYEQYF
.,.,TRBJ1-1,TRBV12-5,TGTGCTAGTGGTTCGCAGGGGAACACTGAAGCTTTCTTT,CASGSQGNTEAFF
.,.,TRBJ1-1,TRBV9,TGTGCCAGCACCGTAACACCGGGGACGGGGGGTGGTGAAGCTTTCTTT,CASTVTPGTGGGEAFF
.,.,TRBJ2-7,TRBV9,TGTGCCAGCAGCGGACCAAAAGAGGGTTCGGACTACGAGCAGTACTTC,CASSGPKEGSDYEQYF
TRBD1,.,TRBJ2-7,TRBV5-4,TGTGCCAGCAGCTACGGCCCCCCAGGGGGCGCGTTCGAGCAGTACTTC,CASSYGPPGGAFEQYF
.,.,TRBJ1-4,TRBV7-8,TGTGCCAGCAGCTTAGTCGGAGGGGGGGAGGGAAAACTGTTTTTT,CASSLVGGGEGKLFF
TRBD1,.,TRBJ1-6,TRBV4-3,TGCGCCAGCAGCCAGTTTATAGGGACAGGGTTTTCACCCCTCCACTTT,CASSQFIGTGFSPLHF
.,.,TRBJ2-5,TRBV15,TGTGCCACCAGCAGAGTAGGCGGAGGAGAGACCCAGTACTTC,CATSRVGGGETQYF
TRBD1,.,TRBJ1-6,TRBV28,TGTGCCAGCAGTCTGAGGACAGGGGGTGGTTCACCCCTCCACTTT,CASSLRTGGGSPLHF
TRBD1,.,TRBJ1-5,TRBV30,TGTGCCTGGAGGGGACGTAGGGGGCAGGGTCAGCCCCAGCATTTT,CAWRGRRGQGQPQHF
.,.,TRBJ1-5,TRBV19,TGTGCCAGTAGACTTGGTGGGGCTAATCAGCCCCAGCATTTT,CASRLGGANQPQHF
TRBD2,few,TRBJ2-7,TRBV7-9,TGTGCCATCCCTCATTCTAGCGGGAGATACGAGCAGTACTTC,CAIPHSSGRYEQYF